One and the same sample provided the 4 T cell receptor beta chains below, sequenced in a study of blood T cell repertoires in COVID-19. Assay: immunoSEQ multiplex PCR; the TCRdb copy retains only in-frame clones and omits some. The sample contains 75,000 to 95,000 clones, over 70% of which appear only once. Specimen: peripheral blood. The receptors stem from a man aged 45-65 years with active COVID-19.

The rearrangement joins TRBV5-1 to TRBJ1-2; D may be TRBD1 (5 bases). V lost 4 bases and J lost 0, with 10 bases in between. The CDR3 length is 14 residues. Germline V gene data show CDR1 as SGHRS and CDR2 as YFSETQ. The CDR3 loop reads CASSPTASNYGYTF. CDR3 DNA: TGCGCCAGCAGCCCGACAGCCTCTAACTATGGCTACACCTTC.

This clone turned up a few times. This chain connects TRBV3-1 (or the pseudogene TRBV3-2) to TRBJ2-2; D may be TRBD2 (6 bases). CDR3 length equals 17 residues. V was shortened by 8 bases and J by 2 bases, with 21 bases between the two germline ends. The germline V gene encodes CDR1 LGHDT and CDR2 YNNKEL (reference sequence). The CDR3 region has the DNA TGTGCCAGCGGAGCCCCTGGGATAGCGGATAACACCGGGGAGCTGTTTTTT. Amino acid sequence: CASGAPGIADNTGELFF.

V and J are TRBV27 and TRBJ1-3; no reliable D call. The CDR3 covers 15 residues. With 10 bases removed from V and 2 bases from J, the gap between germline ends came to 18 bases. Germline V gives CDR1 MNHEY, CDR2 SMNVEV (reference sequence). CDR3 loop: CATRATQKTGNTIYF. In DNA form, the CDR3 reads TGTGCCACGAGGGCCACGCAGAAAACTGGAAACACCATATATTTT.

This chain connects TRBV3-1 (or the pseudogene TRBV3-2) to TRBJ1-4, with 7 bases lining up with TRBD1. Germline V gene lookup returns CDR1 LGHDT and CDR2 YNNKEL (reference sequence). CDR3 size: 15 residues. V shed 0 bases, J shed 7 bases, and the junction held 5 bases outside the gene matches. The CDR3 DNA follows: TGTGCCAGCAGCCAAGATTTAGCAGGGGGTGAAAAACTGTTTTTT. It is translated as CASSQDLAGGEKLFF.